This T cell receptor beta chain was sequenced for a study of cytomegalovirus exposure and HLA in healthy donors (dated by TCRdb to the late 2010s). Background on the whole study: According to an earlier analysis of 550 to 750 of the donors, about 179 million T cells yielded 100 million or so unique TCR beta sequences and 250 to 350 Gb of sequence data. The number of donors typed differed by locus, with roughly 620-630 for A, B, C, DRB1 and DQB1, 522 for DQA1, 600 to 610 for DPA1, and 472 for DPB1. A later analysis re-analyzed previously published TCR beta repertoires from 666 donors and added high-resolution HLA genotyping to study TCR occurrence patterns. Genome-wide SNP genotypes for about three fifths of the roughly 670 donors were used in a later genetic analysis, which treated that subset as a discovery cohort. The study combined high-throughput TCR immunosequencing, statistical association of individual TCRs with disease status, and machine learning to predict cytomegalovirus infection status. All discovery cohort repertoires had been generated using a single sequencing platform. Alongside the repertoire data, information on donor age, sex, ethnicity and CMV serostatus was compiled. The later analysis used no new phenotypic data to find candidate immune exposures, relying instead on TCR beta sequences and their occurrence across donors. A handful of DR-DQ haplotypes were handled as single units for association and clustering because linkage in the cohort was strong. Among the roughly 400 genotyped donors, around 81% belonged to the genetic ancestry cluster associated with self-reported Caucasian donors. The study used immunosequencing to profile the T cell repertoires of several hundred subjects and linked those repertoires to cytomegalovirus serostatus. On average, around 200,000 unique TCR beta nucleotide sequences were sequenced per donor among about 400 genotyped donors of the cohort, with roughly 18% of those sequences being non-productive. HLA typing included class I and class II loci at four-digit resolution. The aim of the study was to test whether cataloging public T cell receptors could identify signatures of past pathogen exposure. In an earlier analysis of a few hundred of the donors, high-throughput TCR beta sequencing was used to judge whether each TCR beta V gene segment behaved as functional or pseudogenic. A separate validation cohort of 100 to 150 different subjects was used in addition to the roughly 670-subject first cohort. Roughly 300 gigabases of sequencing data and tens of millions of unique TCR sequences were included in an early release covering 500 to 750 HLA-typed donors. The study at large found these results: In the study, around 150 TCR beta chains were listed as associated with cytomegalovirus. Most TCR sequences were observed very rarely across donors, whereas some public TCRs were present in many individuals. According to a later genetic analysis, donors in an Asian-associated ancestry cluster had fewer N-insertions in productive TCRs than the approximately 650-donor mean. The cohort was sequenced for TCR beta chains only, and without alpha or paired-chain data the features that could be detected were limited. Most CMV-associated TCR beta chains appeared to be HLA-restricted in a later analysis, and the HLA associations seemed to be driven largely by CMV exposure. The classifier was reported to diagnose cytomegalovirus status with high specificity and sensitivity in both the original and validation cohorts. A later analysis found that HLA-associated TCR beta chains were more clonally expanded and had lower generation probabilities than equally common non-associated chains. The authors suggested that the approach could potentially be extended to other disease states and immunological phenotypes. Specific HLA alleles were associated with 16,951 TCR beta sequences at a false discovery rate of 0.05 in a later analysis. According to a later analysis, parvovirus B19, influenza, CMV and Epstein-Barr virus appeared linked to several top co-occurrence clusters. A further reported finding was that TCR beta sequences accurately predicted the HLA-A and HLA-B alleles for most subjects in the first cohort. Because the 87-base-pair reads could not distinguish some IMGT-functional V segments, including TRBV6-2 and TRBV6-3, those segments were excluded. An earlier analysis of approximately 600 of the donors showed that most TCR beta V segments appeared in productive rearrangements either about 87% or about 30% of the time, which broadly matched IMGT annotations. Assigning TCR associations to individual alleles was difficult when HLA alleles, especially DR and DQ, strongly co-occurred. In vitro tests confirmed that a few of the cytomegalovirus-associated TCR beta chains recognize cytomegalovirus antigens. Because HLA typing was missing for some donors at each locus, association tests included only the typed subset. For the cohort, immune exposure information was limited to CMV serostatus. Linkage disequilibrium might explain the correlated functional status among segregating V segments, but an unknown experimental factor could not be ruled out. In a later analysis, TCR association rates were found to vary across HLA loci, with the most associated TCRs seen for DRB1 alleles and the fewest for HLA-C alleles. Roughly uniform sequencing depth across donors was assumed in presence/absence analyses, although this assumption may not hold. Because counts were too low, roughly 16 rarely observed V segments, including chromosome 9 orphons, were excluded from the earlier analysis of fewer than 650 of the donors. A later genetic analysis associated a missense DCLRE1C variant with V-gene and J-gene trimming of TCR beta chains, and an independent cohort replicated the association. A cluster of highly shared sequence variants was judged likely to be a technical artifact of the sequencing pipeline.

The cohort comprised some 700 healthy bone marrow donors. All cohort members were sampled while nominally healthy, although unrecorded immune exposures were likely present. The donor tested CMV seronegative, placing the donor among the 350 or so seronegative members of the cohort. A peripheral blood sample was collected from each donor, and TCR beta sequencing was performed on peripheral blood mononuclear cells. Genomic DNA was extracted from the blood cell samples with the Qiagen DNeasy Blood Extraction Kit. CDR1 and CDR2 are read off the germline V gene as MNHNS and SASEGT. Germline trimming: 6 bases from V, 0 bases from J; junction bases outside gene matches: 5. Including the terminal cysteine and phenylalanine, the CDR3 comprises 15 residues. This entry keeps only the CDR3 DNA: 45 bases, framed from base 1. The library was made by the immunoSEQ multiplex PCR assay. For the multiplex PCR, a mixture combining 60 forward primers for TCR Vbeta segments and 13 reverse primers for TCR Jbeta segments was used. Amplification of the CDR3 region of rearranged TCR beta genes was performed with a multiplex PCR assay on genomic DNA. The amplified TCR beta libraries were sequenced on the Illumina HiSeq System as 87-base-pair reads. Per the original workflow: Across the 600 to 700 repertoires, a later analysis counted tens of millions of unique TCR beta chains, roughly 11 million of which were shared by at least two donors. A nearest-neighbor algorithm error-corrected the raw reads and collapsed the reads into unique sequences, merging closely related sequences to remove PCR and sequencing errors. To assign V, D and J gene segments, CDR3 sequences were aligned to IMGT reference sequences. Each retained sequence needed at least a six-nucleotide match to both a V gene segment and a J gene segment. Rearrangements were called productive when the CDR3 lacked stop codons and stayed in frame with V and J; all others were non-productive. Following IMGT convention, CDR3 was defined as the stretch from the second conserved V-encoded cysteine up to the conserved J-encoded phenylalanine. In an earlier analysis of 500 to 650 of the donors, sequences lacking an unambiguous match to a single V gene segment were excluded. In an earlier analysis of 587 of the donors, V segments were called functional above 56.7% productive rearrangements and were called segregating when the between-donor standard deviation exceeded 5%. A statistical classification framework was built for diagnosing cytomegalovirus status from the catalog of TCR beta chain sequences. V and J gene assignment, in a later analysis, came from comparing TCR nucleotide sequences with IMGT/GENE-DB human TR gene sequences. In a later analysis, CDR3 sequences and most-parsimonious VDJ recombination scenarios were assigned using the TCRdist pipeline. A later analysis defined each TCR beta chain by its CDR3 amino acid sequence plus V-gene family, and excluded reads lacking a unique V-gene family. To address suspected cross-contamination and a sequencing artifact, a later analysis removed 550 to 750 highly shared, low-generation-probability nucleotide sequences. For each public chain, a later analysis derived a clonal expansion index from normalized ranks of inferred template counts within each repertoire. In a later analysis, generation probabilities were computed using a VDJ recombination model fitted to out-of-frame rearrangements, and the results were checked against IGoR. In a later analysis, hypergeometric tests were used to score TCR-TCR, TCR-HLA and TCR-CMV co-occurrence, with a repertoire-size bias correction applied to TCR pairs. To estimate false discovery rates, a later analysis permuted the HLA or CMV assignments 20 times. In a later analysis, co-occurring TCRs were grouped using DBSCAN, and TCRdist sequence similarity was added for clustering within HLA-allele-positive subsets. Repertoires with fewer than 30,000 or more than 120,000 public chains, plus five repertoires with anomalous nucleotide sharing, were excluded from co-occurrence clustering. Not all clones reach the TCRdb copy of this immuneACCESS table, which keeps in-frame sequences only. Checked studies attribute under half of the gap to unresolved V genes and leave the rest unexplained. V and J calls and clone size are those listed in that table; D and trimming were worked out from the DNA. This sample lists about 180,000 clones; more than 70% were detected once. 0.35% to 0.45% of the sample comes from the top ten.

This clone has only a few counts. There is no known antigen for this receptor. One base away there is no much larger clone; base qualities are not given. The source of this sequence is a boy younger than 10 in good health and CMV-seronegative. The sample consisted of PBMCs. This chain is built from TRBV6-1 and TRBJ1-5, and 7 bases in between align with TRBD1. In nucleotide form, the sequence is TGTGCCAGCAGAACAGGGGTGAGTAGCAATCAGCCCCAGCATTTT. Translated, it gives CASRTGVSSNQPQHF.